The 29 T cell receptor beta chains in this list originate from one sample, sequenced in a study of cytomegalovirus exposure and HLA in healthy donors. Sequenced by immunoSEQ multiplex PCR; TCRdb stores in-frame clones only, minus some. The sample lists roughly 120,000 clones, approximately 90% occurring once. The material sequenced was PBMCs. The receptors shown here come from a man aged 18 to 30 in good health and CMV-seronegative.

The CDR3 spells CASSQSRTPRDTQYF. The CDR3 DNA sequence: TGCGCCAGCAGCCAGAGTCGGACACCTAGGGATACGCAGTATTTT. V gene TRBV10-1 combines with J gene TRBJ2-3, with a weak D call TRBD1 (5 bases). V dropped 6 bases and J dropped 6 bases, with 19 bases sitting between them. This CDR3 has 15 residues. The V gene's germline CDR1 is WNHNN and CDR2 SYGVQD (reference sequence).

This chain joins TRBV12-5 and TRBJ2-6; 9 bases are shared with TRBD1. Germline V lookup: CDR1 LGHNT, CDR2 FRNRAP. V shed 0 bases and J 0 bases; nucleotides not matched to a gene: 6. The CDR3 has 19 amino acids. The CDR3 protein is CASGLVQGAPPSGANVLTF. As DNA, the CDR3 is TGTGCTAGTGGTTTGGTACAGGGGGCTCCCCCCTCTGGGGCCAACGTCCTGACTTTC.

This chain links TRBV7-2 with TRBJ1-1; 9 bases are a match to TRBD1. The V gene end was trimmed by 4 bases and the J gene end by 7 bases; junction bases not matched to a gene: 4. The germline V gene has CDR1 SGHTA and CDR2 FQGNSA. The CDR3 spans 13 residues. CDR3 region: CASSSTGGYEAFF. CDR3 DNA sequence: TGTGCCAGCAGCTCGACAGGGGGGTATGAAGCTTTCTTT.

The chain combines TRBV7-9 with TRBJ2-7; TRBD1 matches at 11 bases. The CDR3 is made up of 16 amino acids. Trimming at V came to 0 bases and at J to 7 bases, leaving 8 bases not matched to a gene. Looked up from germline, CDR1 is SEHNR and CDR2 is FQNEAQ (reference sequence). CDR3 in DNA: TGTGCCAGCAGCTTAGCGACCGGGACAGGGGGAAGGGAGCAGTACTTC. Residues: CASSLATGTGGREQYF.

This sequence joins TRBV6-1 and TRBJ1-2, with 8 bases fitting TRBD1. This CDR3 has 14 residues. The J segment lost 4 bases and the V segment lost 4 bases, leaving 5 bases of the junction unmatched. Germline V gene lookup returns CDR1 MNHNS and CDR2 SASEGT. Here the CDR3 reads CASSVRGLSYGYTF. The CDR3 DNA is TGTGCCAGCAGTGTCAGGGGGCTTAGCTATGGCTACACCTTC.

The rearrangement uses TRBV18 and TRBJ1-1; D may be TRBD1 (5 bases). CDR1 is KGHSH and CDR2 is LQKENI in the germline V gene. The CDR3 has 16 residues. The V end was cut by 1 base, the J end by 0 bases, with 12 bases between. CDR3 in DNA: TGTGCCAGCTCACCACAGGGGCGGCTCGTGAACACTGAAGCTTTCTTT. This encodes CASSPQGRLVNTEAFF.

The chain couples TRBV9 to TRBJ2-3; the D gene is possibly TRBD1 (6 bases). V lost 5 bases and J lost 9, with 13 bases in between. The CDR3 runs 12 residues. Germline CDR1 reads SGDLS; CDR2 reads YYNGEE. In DNA, the CDR3 is TGTGCCAGCAGTACAGGGACGGGGACGCAGTATTTT. Its translation: CASSTGTGTQYF.

The sample holds one count of this clone. The V and J genes are TRBV11-2 and TRBJ2-1, with TRBD2 as a possible D gene (6 bases). The germline V gene has CDR1 SGHAT and CDR2 FQNNGV. Deletions cut 5 bases from V and 9 bases from J, with 11 bases between. The CDR3 runs to 12 residues. The chain's CDR3 is CASSLGGTEQFF. The CDR3, as DNA: TGTGCCAGCAGCCTCGGAGGGACTGAGCAGTTCTTC.

The chain uses TRBV11-2 and TRBJ1-2, with TRBD1 matching over 8 bases. V lost 2 bases to trimming and J lost 6 bases; unmatched junction nucleotides: 8. The V gene's germline CDR1 is SGHAT and CDR2 FQNNGV. This CDR3 spans 15 amino acids. The CDR3 sequence is CASSLRPAGGHGYTF. In DNA, the CDR3 is TGTGCCAGCAGCTTAAGGCCGGCAGGGGGCCATGGCTACACCTTC.

V gene TRBV5-1 combines with J gene TRBJ2-2, with D uncertain. The ends were cut back, 1 base at V and 6 bases at J, with 16 bases in the middle. This CDR3 has 16 residues. Germline V lookup: CDR1 SGHRS, CDR2 YFSETQ. For the CDR3, the DNA is TGCGCCAGCAGCTTGTCTGGAGTTACGGCGGCCGGGGAGCTGTTTTTT. It translates to CASSLSGVTAAGELFF.

The CDR3 sequence: CASSLQGVNQETQYF. DNA for the CDR3: TGTGCCAGCAGCTTACAGGGGGTTAACCAAGAGACCCAGTACTTC. This sequence joins TRBV7-7 and TRBJ2-5; 7 bases are a match to TRBD1. CDR1 is SSHAT, CDR2 FNYEAQ, per germline (reference sequence). The V segment lost 2 bases and the J segment 0 bases; nucleotides outside the gene matches: 3. CDR3 length: 15 amino acids.

The chain links TRBV4-1 to TRBJ1-4; TRBD1 matches 8 bases. J gave up 4 bases and V 3 bases, and 4 bases lay outside the gene matches. The CDR3 has 15 amino acids. Germline CDR1 and CDR2: MGHRA and YSYEKL. CDR3 amino acids: CASSQNRGVNEKLFF. As DNA, the CDR3 is TGCGCCAGCAGCCAGAACAGGGGGGTTAATGAAAAACTGTTTTTT.

The J gene is TRBJ2-5, the V gene TRBV11-3; TRBD2 aligns across 11 bases. This CDR3 spans 16 amino acids. The germline V gene has CDR1 SGHNT and CDR2 YENEEA. Unmatched junction bases numbered 8, after V lost 4 bases and J lost 4 bases. The CDR3 coding sequence is TGTGCCAGCAGCTCGATTAGCGGGAGGGCCGCAGAGACCCAGTACTTC. Protein sequence: CASSSISGRAAETQYF. The variable domain in full, with the rest retrieved from reference TRBV11-3 and TRBJ2-5, is EAGVVQSPRYKIIEKKQPVAFWCNPISGHNTLYWYLQNLGQGPELLIRYENEEAVDDSQLPKDRFSAERLKGVDSTLKIQPAELGDSAVYLCASSSISGRAAETQYFGPGTRLLVL.

This chain links TRBV28 with TRBJ2-4; possible D gene TRBD1, 5 bases. The CDR3 consists of 16 residues. CDR1 and CDR2 from the germline V gene are MDHEN and SYDVKM. V gave up 4 bases and J gave up 6 bases, with 19 bases separating them. As DNA, the CDR3 is TGTGCCAGCAGTTCATACGGACAATTCCCATCAAACATTCAGTACTTC. It is translated as CASSSYGQFPSNIQYF.

This chain joins TRBV4-1 and TRBJ2-7, with TRBD2 identical over 8 bases. The CDR3 covers 16 residues. J was trimmed by 3 bases and V by 4 bases; bases with no gene match: 11. Germline-derived CDR1 and CDR2 are MGHRA and YSYEKL. The DNA for the CDR3 is TGCGCCAGCAGCCCCGATGGGACTAGTAATCTCTACGAGCAGTACTTC. Residues: CASSPDGTSNLYEQYF.

The J gene is TRBJ1-1, the V gene TRBV4-1; D is possibly TRBD1 (6 bases). This CDR3 region has 16 residues. Germline CDR1 is MGHRA and CDR2 is YSYEKL. V shed 4 bases and J shed 1 base, with 16 bases lying between them. The CDR3 DNA reads TGCGCCAGCAGCCGAGGTGAAACAGGGCCGAACACTGAAGCTTTCTTT. Amino acid sequence: CASSRGETGPNTEAFF.

The chain links TRBV9 to TRBJ2-7, with 8 bases fitting TRBD1. Germline assignment: CDR1 SGDLS and CDR2 YYNGEE. This CDR3 contains 14 residues. V shed 0 bases, J shed 2 bases, and the junction held 1 base outside the gene matches. As DNA, the CDR3 is TGTGCCAGCAGCGTAGAACAGGGGGCCTACGAGCAGTACTTC. This translates into CASSVEQGAYEQYF.

This clone was detected once. The chain recombines TRBV11-2 with TRBJ1-4, with D possibly TRBD1 on 5 matching bases. The germline V gene encodes CDR1 SGHAT and CDR2 FQNNGV. Trimming took 5 bases from V and 7 from J, leaving 17 bases between them. This CDR3 region has 15 residues. In DNA form, the CDR3 reads TGTGCCAGCAGCGCCGGGACTTTTAAAAGTGAAAAACTGTTTTTT. Protein sequence: CASSAGTFKSEKLFF.

This clone was found once. The chain uses TRBV2 and TRBJ2-6; 8 bases align to TRBD2. The CDR3 covers 17 residues. The V and J ends lost 6 bases and 0 bases, in that order; junction bases with no gene match: 7. Per the germline V gene, CDR1 is SNHLY and CDR2 is FYNNEI. The CDR3 DNA reads TGTGCCAGCAGGGTACTAGCGGACCACTCTGGGGCCAACGTCCTGACTTTC. Translating gives CASRVLADHSGANVLTF.

The chain recombines TRBV20-1 with TRBJ2-1; D gene uncertain. The ends were cut back, 6 bases at V and 4 bases at J, with 7 bases in the middle. This CDR3 is 11 amino acids long. Germline values: CDR1 DFQATT, CDR2 SNEGSKA (reference sequence). The CDR3 bases are TGCAGTGCCCCCCCGTACAATGAGCAGTTCTTC. It specifies CSAPPYNEQFF.

The chain is built from TRBV30 and TRBJ2-1; TRBD2 matches 8 bases. In germline, CDR1 is GTSNPN, CDR2 SVGIG (reference sequence). The junction had 9 bases not matched to a gene; V was cut back by 1 base and J by 4 bases. CDR3 length: 16 amino acids. The CDR3 region has the DNA TGTGCCTGGAGTGCCCCCTTCCGGGGGGGTTACAATGAGCAGTTCTTC. Amino acid sequence: CAWSAPFRGGYNEQFF.

The chain employs TRBV5-1 and TRBJ2-6, with TRBD1 matching 9 bases. This CDR3 spans 17 amino acids. V shed 0 bases, J shed 4 bases, and the junction held 5 bases outside the gene matches. Germline V lookup: CDR1 SGHRS, CDR2 YFSETQ. The CDR3 sequence: CASSLDTGGAGANVLTF. Written as DNA, the CDR3 is TGCGCCAGCAGCTTGGACACAGGGGGCGCCGGGGCCAACGTCCTGACTTTC.

The chain links TRBV6-6 to TRBJ1-1; the D gene is possibly TRBD1 (5 bases). The CDR3 totals 15 residues. Trimming removed 7 bases from V and 4 bases from J, with 19 bases in between. Germline V gives CDR1 MNHNY, CDR2 SVGAGI (reference sequence). In DNA form, the CDR3 reads TGTGCCAGCAATCCCCAGGGCCGTAAAGTCACTGAAGCTTTCTTT. Protein product: CASNPQGRKVTEAFF.

This CDR3 is CASSQDIGGYNEQFF. The CDR3 bases are TGCGCCAGCAGCCAAGATATAGGGGGCTACAATGAGCAGTTCTTC. J is TRBJ2-1 and V is TRBV4-3, with D maybe TRBD1 (6 bases). The ends were cut back, 0 bases at V and 3 bases at J, with 9 bases in the middle. The CDR3 is 15 amino acids. Per germline, CDR1 LGHNA and CDR2 YSLEER.

The sample holds one count of this clone. V usage is TRBV29-1 and J usage is TRBJ1-1; no firm D call. From germline, CDR1 is SQVTM and CDR2 ANQGSEA. The CDR3 is 11 residues long. The DNA for the CDR3 is TGCACATTCTCGGGATCCACTGAAGCTTTCTTT. It is translated as CTFSGSTEAFF.

This rearrangement joins TRBV28 to TRBJ2-7, with 7 nucleotides matching TRBD1. CDR1 and CDR2 (germline): MDHEN, SYDVKM. This CDR3 spans 13 amino acids. V was pared by 5 bases and J by 3 bases, with 4 bases of the junction left unmatched. The CDR3 loop is CASSLTGNYEQYF. The CDR3 DNA follows: TGTGCCAGCAGTCTGACAGGGAACTACGAGCAGTACTTC.

V gene TRBV25-1 combines with J gene TRBJ2-1; 8 nucleotides align to TRBD1. Germline V gene sequence: CDR1 MGHDK, CDR2 SYGVNS. The CDR3 is made up of 15 amino acids. The ends lost 2 bases at V and 7 bases at J; junction bases unmatched: 7. The CDR3 sequence is CASSEERTGPNEQFF. CDR3 DNA sequence: TGTGCCAGCAGTGAAGAACGGACAGGGCCGAATGAGCAGTTCTTC.

The chain recombines TRBV5-1 with TRBJ2-7, with a weak D call TRBD2 (5 bases). In germline, CDR1 is SGHRS, CDR2 YFSETQ. There are 12 residues in the CDR3. V shed 0 bases and J shed 12 bases, with 13 bases lying between them. The CDR3 DNA is TGCGCCAGCAGCTTGGCCGGAGAGGGTGGGTACTTC. This codes for CASSLAGEGGYF.

The V gene is TRBV5-1, the J gene TRBJ2-3, with TRBD2 matching 9 bases. J was trimmed by 0 bases and V by 4 bases; bases with no gene match: 3. Germline CDR1 SGHRS, CDR2 YFSETQ. The CDR3 extends over 15 amino acids. The CDR3 sequence: CASSRSGGSTDTQYF. CDR3 in DNA: TGCGCCAGCAGCCGAAGCGGGGGGAGCACAGATACGCAGTATTTT.